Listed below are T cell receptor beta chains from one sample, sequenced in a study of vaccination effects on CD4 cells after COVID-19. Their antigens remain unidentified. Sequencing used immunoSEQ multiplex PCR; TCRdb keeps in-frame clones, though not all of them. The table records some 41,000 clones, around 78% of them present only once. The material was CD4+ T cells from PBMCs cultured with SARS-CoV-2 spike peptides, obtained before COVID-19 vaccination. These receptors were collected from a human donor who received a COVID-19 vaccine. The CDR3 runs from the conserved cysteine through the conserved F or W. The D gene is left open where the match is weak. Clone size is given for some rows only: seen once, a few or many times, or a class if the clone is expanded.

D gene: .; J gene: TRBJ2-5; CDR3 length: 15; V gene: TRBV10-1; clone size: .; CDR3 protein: CASSQDTQGSETQYF; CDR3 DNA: TGCGCCAGCAGCCAGGACACTCAAGGGTCGGAGACCCAGTACTTC
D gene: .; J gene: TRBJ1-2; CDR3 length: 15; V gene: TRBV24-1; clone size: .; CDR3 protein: CATSDLKGGGFGYTF; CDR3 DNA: TGTGCCACCAGTGATTTGAAGGGTGGGGGGTTTGGCTACACCTTC
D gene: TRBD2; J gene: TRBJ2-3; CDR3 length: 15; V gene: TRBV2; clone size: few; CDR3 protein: CASSPGLAGADTQYF; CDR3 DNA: TGTGCCAGCAGTCCGGGACTAGCGGGGGCAGATACGCAGTATTTT
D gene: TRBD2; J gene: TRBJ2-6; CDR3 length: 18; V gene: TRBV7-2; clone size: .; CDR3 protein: CASRGASGRLAGANVLTF; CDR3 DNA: TGTGCCAGCAGAGGGGCTAGCGGACGCTTAGCTGGGGCCAACGTCCTGACTTTC
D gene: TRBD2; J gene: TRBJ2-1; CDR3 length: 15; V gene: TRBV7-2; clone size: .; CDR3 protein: CASSKRTGGYNEQFF; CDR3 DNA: TGTGCCAGCAGCAAACGGACGGGGGGGTACAATGAGCAGTTCTTC
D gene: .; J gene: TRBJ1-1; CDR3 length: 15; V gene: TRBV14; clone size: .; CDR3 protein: CASSQDVGNAIGAFF; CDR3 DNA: TGTGCCAGCAGCCAAGATGTGGGAAATGCAATCGGAGCTTTCTTT
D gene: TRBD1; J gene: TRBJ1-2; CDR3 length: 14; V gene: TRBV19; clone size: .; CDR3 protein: CASSRQGDHYGYTF; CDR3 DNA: TGTGCCAGTAGTAGACAGGGAGATCACTATGGCTACACCTTC
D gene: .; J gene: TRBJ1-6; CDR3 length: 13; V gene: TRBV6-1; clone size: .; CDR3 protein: CASSDLLLSPLHF; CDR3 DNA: TGTGCCAGCAGTGATCTCCTTTTATCACCCCTCCACTTT
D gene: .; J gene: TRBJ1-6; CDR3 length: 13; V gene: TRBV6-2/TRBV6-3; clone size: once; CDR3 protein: CASSRPPGGPLHF; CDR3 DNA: TGTGCCAGCAGCCGCCCCCCGGGGGGACCCCTCCACTTT
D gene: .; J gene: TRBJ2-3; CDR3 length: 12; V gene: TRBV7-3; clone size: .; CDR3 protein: CASSFRGDTQYF; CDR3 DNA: TGTGCCAGCAGCTTTAGGGGGGATACGCAGTATTTT
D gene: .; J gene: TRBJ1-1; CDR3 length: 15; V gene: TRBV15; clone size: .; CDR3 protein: CATSRSGAQNTEAFF; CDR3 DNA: TGTGCCACCAGCAGGTCAGGGGCCCAGAACACTGAAGCTTTCTTT
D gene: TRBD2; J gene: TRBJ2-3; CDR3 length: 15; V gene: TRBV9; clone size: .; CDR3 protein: CASSAIAGGLDTQYF; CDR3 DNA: TGTGCCAGCAGCGCCATAGCGGGGGGACTAGATACGCAGTATTTT